One and the same sample provided the 12 T cell receptor beta chains below, sequenced in a study of vaccination and CD4 T cells after COVID-19. An Oncomine TCR Beta short-read assay was used to sequence the DNA from cultured CD4+ T cells. Using the QIAamp micro DNA kit, genomic DNA was extracted from the CD4+ T cells that had been cultured. TCRdb recomputed calls from the PCR reads with MiXCR, one row per CDR3 protein. The data contain fewer than 13,000 distinct CDR3 sequences, more than 30% of them seen just once; the ten biggest clones take up just over 14%. The treatment denotes: approximately 9-day PBMC culture with coronavirus spike peptide pools or control peptides (ViraFEST assay). Collection of the unexposed donor's CD4+ T cells took place before the COVID-19 pandemic (2011-2018). No antigen has been assigned to these receptors. The source material was CD4+ T cells from blood, cultured in vitro. The receptor source for this set is a human donor in good health.

V usage is TRBV28 and J usage is TRBJ1-2; 7 nucleotides line up with TRBD1. Germline CDR1 reads MDHEN; CDR2 reads SYDVKM. The CDR3 sequence is 11 residues long. With 7 bases clipped from V and 5 bases from J, the junction kept 1 base outside the gene matches. CDR3 sequence reads: CASKTGYGYTF. The CDR3 bases are TGTGCCAGCAAGACAGGGTATGGCTACACCTTC.

The chain is built from TRBV7-2 and TRBJ2-7; 13 nucleotides align to TRBD2. Germline V gene sequence: CDR1 SGHTA, CDR2 FQGNSA. Trimming at V came to 5 bases and at J to 7 bases, leaving 5 bases not matched to a gene. CDR3 length: 14 amino acids. This CDR3 reads CASSLTSGRGEQYF. The CDR3 DNA is TGTGCCAGCAGCCTAACTAGCGGGAGGGGGGAGCAGTACTTC.

This clonotype showed up just a few times. J is TRBJ1-6 and V is TRBV28; D gene uncertain. The V end was cut by 8 bases, the J end by 4 bases, with 6 bases between. The CDR3 spans 12 residues. Looked up from germline, CDR1 is MDHEN and CDR2 is SYDVKM. The CDR3 reads CASSRYNSPLHF. The CDR3 DNA sequence: TGTGCCAGCTCGAGGTATAATTCACCCCTCCACTTT. Using reference TRBV28 and TRBJ1-6 for the parts outside the CDR3, the full variable domain is DVKVTQSSRYLVKRTGEKVFLECVQDMDHENMFWYRQDPGLGLRLIYFSYDVKMKEKGDIPEGYSVSREKKERFSLILESASTNQTSMYLCASSRYNSPLHFGNGTRLTVT.

V is TRBV19 and J is TRBJ1-1, with D perhaps matching TRBD1 (5 bases). Germline loops: CDR1 LNHDA, CDR2 SQIVND (reference sequence). The CDR3 sequence is 15 residues long. Trimming stripped 7 bases from V and 3 bases from J, with 18 bases between. The CDR3 spells CASTRDAPKDTEAFF. The CDR3 DNA is TGTGCCAGTACTAGGGACGCTCCCAAGGACACTGAAGCTTTCTTT.

This chain joins TRBV7-2 and TRBJ1-1; 8 nucleotides line up with TRBD1. The CDR3 loop spans 14 amino acids. The V and J ends lost 1 base and 10 bases, in that order; junction bases with no gene match: 8. Germline-derived CDR1 and CDR2 are SGHTA and FQGNSA. The CDR3 region is CASSLDSLGTGAFF. The CDR3 DNA follows: TGTGCCAGCAGCTTAGATTCGTTAGGGACAGGAGCTTTCTTT.

This clonotype was counted a single time. The chain recombines TRBV21-1 with TRBJ2-7; TRBD2 reflects the table's D call only, with no check against the DNA. TRBV21-1 is labeled a pseudogene. The CDR3 has 13 residues. In nucleotides, the CDR3 is TGTGCCAGCACCTGGGGAGAGGAGTACGAGCAGTACTTC. Translation: CASTWGEEYEQYF.

By its share, this clonotype is medium-sized. The chain recombines TRBV20-1 with TRBJ1-2, with D maybe TRBD1 (6 bases). CDR3 size: 13 residues. V lost 2 bases and J lost 0, with 7 bases in between. Germline CDR1 and CDR2: DFQATT and SNEGSKA (reference sequence). The CDR3 reads CSARKGANYGYTF. The CDR3 DNA is TGCAGTGCTAGAAAGGGGGCTAACTATGGCTACACCTTC.

V and J are TRBV12-3 or TRBV12-4 and TRBJ1-1; D may be TRBD1 (6 bases). The CDR3 sequence is 13 residues long. V was trimmed by 5 bases and J by 1 base, leaving 8 bases between them. In DNA form, the CDR3 reads TGTGCCAGCAGTCAAGGGGGGAACACTGAAGCTTTCTTT. Encoded protein: CASSQGGNTEAFF.

The sample holds a few counts of this clonotype. The V and J genes are TRBV7-2 and TRBJ1-1; 7 bases map to TRBD1. This CDR3 spans 13 amino acids. The germline V gene has CDR1 SGHTA and CDR2 FQGNSA. The junction had 4 bases not matched to a gene; V was cut back by 3 bases and J by 6 bases. The CDR3 DNA is TGTGCCAGCAGCTTTGGACAGGAGTCTGAAGCTTTCTTT. This sequence encodes CASSFGQESEAFF.

This clonotype was seen only a few times. The chain joins TRBV12-3 or TRBV12-4 to TRBJ1-6; 7 positions match TRBD1. This CDR3 spans 14 amino acids. Trimming removed 7 bases from V and 9 bases from J; junction bases left unmatched: 9. The CDR3 DNA reads as TGTGCCAGCAACCAACAGGGGCGAAGTTCACCCCTCCACTTT. The encoded protein is CASNQQGRSSPLHF.

This clonotype came up a few times. The chain has TRBV6-2 or TRBV6-3 and TRBJ2-3; 8 bases map to TRBD2. CDR3 size: 15 residues. Germline CDR1 reads MNHEY; CDR2 reads SVGEGT. Trimming removed 6 bases from V and 0 bases from J; junction bases left unmatched: 5. CDR3 region: CASRHSGKSTDTQYF. Written as DNA, the CDR3 is TGTGCCAGCAGACATAGCGGGAAAAGCACAGATACGCAGTATTTT.

The chain combines TRBV20-1 with TRBJ2-7; 11 positions match TRBD2. The V and J ends lost 5 bases and 2 bases, in that order; junction bases with no gene match: 2. CDR3 size: 13 residues. Germline V gene data show CDR1 as DFQATT and CDR2 as SNEGSKA (reference sequence). CDR3 amino acids: CSARLAGTYEQYF. DNA of the CDR3: TGCAGTGCTCGACTAGCGGGAACCTACGAGCAGTACTTC.